The T cell receptor beta chain described here comes from a study of blood T cell repertoires in COVID-19. The wider study: Acute-phase and convalescent COVID-19 samples originated in the United States, Italy and Spain. From T cells, B-cell-depleted T cells, or PBMCs came the material, which was cDNA or gDNA.

As originally analysed: From reference gene primer amplification, estimates of nucleated cell counts were derived. Sequencing was performed with immunoSEQ multiplex PCR; in TCRdb, only in-frame clones are kept and a portion is missing. The V and J calls and clone size are taken from that table; D and trimming were inferred from the DNA. The data contain about 170,000 clones, about 85% of them singletons. Patients in Seattle were enrolled during active infection, then followed longitudinally. The sequence was collected from an elderly woman with COVID-19, enrolled during active disease. The sample was peripheral blood.

The CDR3 loop reads CASSDAWGSDYGYTF. In DNA, the CDR3 is TGCGCCAGCAGCGACGCTTGGGGCAGCGACTATGGCTACACCTTC. The gene calls are TRBV5-1 and TRBJ1-2; D possibly corresponds to TRBD1 (5 bases). V lost 4 bases and J 3 bases, leaving 16 bases between the germline ends. Germline CDR1 is SGHRS and CDR2 is YFSETQ. The CDR3 loop spans 15 amino acids.